Sequencing of this TCR beta chain was carried out in a study of cytotoxic CD8 clonotypes in ibrutinib-treated CLL. Study at large: Specimens for response were gathered following a median about a year of therapy, spanning 6 to 36.

Between the trimmed V and J ends, which lost 4 bases and 2 bases, there was a span of 6 bases. The CDR3 spans 13 residues. The germline gives CDR1 SEHNR, CDR2 FQNEAQ (reference sequence). Worth noting for this clone: The antigen is not known.

General study points: Treatment left the uncommon public clonotypes either contracted or stable in frequency. Relative to age-matched healthy donors, clonality at baseline was higher, and it tracked circulating CD8+ T-cell counts.

Sequencing was designed to attain a depth spanning 1 in 200,000 to 1 in 1 million T cells. Sequenced by immunoSEQ multiplex PCR; TCRdb stores in-frame clones only, minus some. The data contain approximately 100,000 clones, roughly 60% of them singletons. Sample: PBMCs, taken after 24 months of ibrutinib treatment. This chain joins TRBV7-9 and TRBJ1-5, with D possibly being TRBD1 (6 bases). The clonotype comes from a human donor with chronic lymphocytic leukemia. CDR3 DNA: TGTGCCAGCAGCTCAGGGGGCAATCAGCCCCAGCATTTT. Translated: CASSSGGNQPQHF.